The sequence of this TCR beta chain was determined in a study of shared clonotypes between healthy human individuals. Study-wide points: Few donors restricted represented genetic and exposure-history diversity. The study's rarefaction showed incomplete sorted-subset sequencing despite large depth.

V lost 6 bases to trimming and J lost 0 bases, with 9 bases between them. This CDR3 comprises 13 residues. In germline, CDR1 is KGHSH, CDR2 LQKENI. Each cell subset's genomic DNA was divided evenly among several immunoSEQ plates. Here immunoSEQ multiplex PCR was the method, and the copy in TCRdb shows in-frame clones only, minus some. The sample lists 2 million to 2.5 million clones, roughly 93% occurring once. A remark on this clone: Its target is not known.

This rearrangement joins TRBV18 to TRBJ2-7; the D is unclear. Sequences were obtained from naive CD4+ T cells from PBMCs. Subset specified: CD45RA+ positively selected. The TCR originated in a man younger than 35 in good health. Some clones in this sample may be carry-over from other donors' samples. CDR3 loop: CASSDGSSYEQYF. CDR3 nucleotide sequence: TGTGCCAGCTCCGACGGAAGCTCCTACGAGCAGTACTTC.